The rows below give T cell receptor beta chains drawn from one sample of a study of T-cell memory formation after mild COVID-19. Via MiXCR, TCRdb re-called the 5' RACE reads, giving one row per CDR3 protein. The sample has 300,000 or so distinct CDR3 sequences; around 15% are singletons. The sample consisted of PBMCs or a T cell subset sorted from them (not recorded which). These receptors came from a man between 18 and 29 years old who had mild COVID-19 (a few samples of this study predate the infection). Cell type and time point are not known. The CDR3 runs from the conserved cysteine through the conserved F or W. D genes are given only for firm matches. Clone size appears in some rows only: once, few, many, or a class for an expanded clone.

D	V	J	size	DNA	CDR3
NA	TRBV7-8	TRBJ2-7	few	TGTGCCAGCAGCTTAGCAGGGGTAGACGAGCAGTACTTC	CASSLAGVDEQYF
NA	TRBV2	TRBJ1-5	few	TGTGCCAGCAGTTACACAGGGAAAGCAGATCAGCCCCAGCATTTT	CASSYTGKADQPQHF
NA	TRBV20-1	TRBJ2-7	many	TGCAGTGCTACCGGTTCCCGGGCCTACGAGCAGTACTTC	CSATGSRAYEQYF
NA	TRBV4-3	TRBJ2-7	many	TGCGCCAGCAGTGGGGGTTCGGGCCCCTACGAGCAGTACTTC	CASSGGSGPYEQYF
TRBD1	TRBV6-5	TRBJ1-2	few	TGTGCCAGCAGTTACTCAGGACAGGGGCTTGGCTACACCTTC	CASSYSGQGLGYTF
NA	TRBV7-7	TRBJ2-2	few	TGTGCTAGCAGCCTCCAGCACACCGGGGAGCTGTTTTTT	CASSLQHTGELFF
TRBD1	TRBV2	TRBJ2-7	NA	TGTGCCAGCAGTGGGACAGGGTTCGGCAACGAGCAGTACTTC	CASSGTGFGNEQYF
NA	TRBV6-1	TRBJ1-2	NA	TGTGCCAGCCAGGTGGTGGGGTTATGGAATGGCTACACCTTC	CASQVVGLWNGYTF
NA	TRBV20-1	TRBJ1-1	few	TGCAGTGCTAGAGGAGGCAGAGCAATCCGGAACACTGAAGCTTTCTTT	CSARGGRAIRNTEAFF
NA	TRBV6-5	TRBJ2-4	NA	TGTGCCAGCAGTTACGCCACTGGGGACATTCAGTACTTC	CASSYATGDIQYF
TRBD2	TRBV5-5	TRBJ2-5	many	TGTGCCAGCAGCTTGGGACTAGCGGGGGCCCAAGTGGAGACCCAGTACTTC	CASSLGLAGAQVETQYF
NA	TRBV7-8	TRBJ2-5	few	TGTGCCAGCAGCCCGCCCGGAGTGGCGGACTTCCAAGAGACCCAGTACTTC	CASSPPGVADFQETQYF
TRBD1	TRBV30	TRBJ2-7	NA	TGTGCCTGGAGCGGGACAGGTGCCTACGAGCAGTACTTC	CAWSGTGAYEQYF
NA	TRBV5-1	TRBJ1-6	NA	TGCGCCAGCAGCTTGGAGGGAGCTGTTAATTCACCCCTCCACTTT	CASSLEGAVNSPLHF
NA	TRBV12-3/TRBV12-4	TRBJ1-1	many	TGTGCCAGCAGTTCGGCTGAAGCTTTCTTT	CASSSAEAFF
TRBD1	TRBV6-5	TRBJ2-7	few	TGTGCCAGCAGGGAACGGACAGGAGGAGGACTCTTCTACGAGCAGTACTTC	CASRERTGGGLFYEQYF
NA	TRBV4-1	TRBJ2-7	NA	TGCGCCAGCAGCCGCACAGCCTACGAGCAGTACTTC	CASSRTAYEQYF
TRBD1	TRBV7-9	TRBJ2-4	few	TGTGCCAGCAGCCCCGGACAGGGGGGAACCTTCTACATTCAGTACTTC	CASSPGQGGTFYIQYF
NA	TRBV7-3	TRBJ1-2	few	TGTGCCAGCAGCGCCGACAGACGTGAGGGCTACACCTTC	CASSADRREGYTF
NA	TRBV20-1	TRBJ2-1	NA	TGCAGTGCTAAGAGGGGGAGGTCTTCAGGTGAGCAGTTCTTC	CSAKRGRSSGEQFF
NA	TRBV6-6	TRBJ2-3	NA	TGTGCCAGCAGTTCGACCCGTCTAGATACGCAGTATTTT	CASSSTRLDTQYF
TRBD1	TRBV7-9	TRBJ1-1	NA	TGTGCCAGCAGCCTCAGACAGGGGTGGGGCACTGAAGCTTTCTTT	CASSLRQGWGTEAFF
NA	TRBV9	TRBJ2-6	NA	TGTGCCAGCAGCGTAGATTGGGGCGCGTGGGGGGCCAACGTCCTGACTTTC	CASSVDWGAWGANVLTF
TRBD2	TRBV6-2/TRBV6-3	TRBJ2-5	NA	TGTGCCAGCAGTTACCTAGCGGGGGGGCTGGAAGAGACCCAGTACTTC	CASSYLAGGLEETQYF
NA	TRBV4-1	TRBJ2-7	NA	TGCGCCAGCAGCCTCCAGTACAGAAACTACGAGCAGTACTTC	CASSLQYRNYEQYF
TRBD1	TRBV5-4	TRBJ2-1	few	TGTGCCAGCAGCTTGGACAGGGGGCCCTACAATGAGCAGTTCTTC	CASSLDRGPYNEQFF
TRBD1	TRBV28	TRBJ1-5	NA	TGTGCCAGCATTGGACAGGGGGTCGGCCAGCCCCAGCATTTT	CASIGQGVGQPQHF
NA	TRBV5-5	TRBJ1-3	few	TGTGCCAGCAGTTCGACAGTGAACTCTGGAAACACCATATATTTT	CASSSTVNSGNTIYF
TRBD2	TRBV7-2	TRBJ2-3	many	TGTGCCAGCAGCCCGACCGGGACTAGCGGGGGCCCGGATACGCAGTATTTT	CASSPTGTSGGPDTQYF
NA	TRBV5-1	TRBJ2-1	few	TGCGCCAGCAGCTTGGGTATGGGCGGGTCCTACAATGAGCAGTTCTTC	CASSLGMGGSYNEQFF
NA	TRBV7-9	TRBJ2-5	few	TGTGCCAGCAGCTTACGGGCCACCGACCTCACAGGGCAGGAGACCCAGTACTTC	CASSLRATDLTGQETQYF
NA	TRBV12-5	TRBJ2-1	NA	TGTGCTAGTGCTTTGGGGGACTCCTTAGAGGGGTTCTTC	CASALGDSLEGFF
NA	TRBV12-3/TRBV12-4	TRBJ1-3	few	TGTGCCAGCAGGATGGGTCTGGTTGGAAACACCATATATTTT	CASRMGLVGNTIYF
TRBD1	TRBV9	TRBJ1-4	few	TGTGCCAGCAGCCCTACCGGGACAGAAGAAAAACTGTTTTTT	CASSPTGTEEKLFF
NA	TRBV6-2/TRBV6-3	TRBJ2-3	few	TGTGCCAGCAGCCCACCCGTGGGACTCGTAGATACGCAGTATTTT	CASSPPVGLVDTQYF
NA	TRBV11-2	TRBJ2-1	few	TGTGCCAGCAGCTTAGGCCGAGGGGTACCTTACAATGAGCAGTTCTTC	CASSLGRGVPYNEQFF
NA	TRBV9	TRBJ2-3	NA	TGTGCCAGCAGCGTAGAGGGGCTCCGCACAGATACGCAGTATTTT	CASSVEGLRTDTQYF
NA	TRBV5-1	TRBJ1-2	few	TGCGCCAGCAGCTTGGGAGGGGATTCGGGCTACACCTTC	CASSLGGDSGYTF
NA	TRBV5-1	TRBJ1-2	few	TGCGCCAGCAGCTTGGCAGAGGAGGCATTCGGCTACACCTTC	CASSLAEEAFGYTF
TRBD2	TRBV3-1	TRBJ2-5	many	TGTGCCAGCAGGTCGGGACTAGCGGAGTTCCAAGAGACCCAGTACTTC	CASRSGLAEFQETQYF
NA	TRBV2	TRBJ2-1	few	TGTGCCAGCCACAATGAGCAGTTCTTC	CASHNEQFF
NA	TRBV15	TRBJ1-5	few	TGTGCCACCAGCAACCGCCGGGCGGGCGATCAGCCCCAGCATTTT	CATSNRRAGDQPQHF
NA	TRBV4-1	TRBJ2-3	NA	TGCGCCAGCAGCCAAGAGCTCCACCTGATGCATTTT	CASSQELHLMHF
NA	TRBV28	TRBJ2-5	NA	TGTGCCAGCAGTCCCCGGGAAGGGAAGACCCAGTACTTC	CASSPREGKTQYF
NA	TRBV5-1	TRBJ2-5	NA	TGCGCCAGCAGCATAACTACCGGGACACCCTTGTTGGGGGAGACCCAGTACTTC	CASSITTGTPLLGETQYF
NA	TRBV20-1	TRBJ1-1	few	TGCAGTGCTAGAAGACAGATGAACACTGAAGCTTTCTTT	CSARRQMNTEAFF
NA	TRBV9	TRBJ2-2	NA	TGTGCCAGCAGCGTAATTGGGTCCGGGGAGCTGTTTTTT	CASSVIGSGELFF
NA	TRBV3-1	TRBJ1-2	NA	TGTGCCAGCAGCCTGAGGCCAGGAGGTGATGGCTACACCTTC	CASSLRPGGDGYTF
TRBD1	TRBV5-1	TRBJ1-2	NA	TGCGCCAGCAGCTTGGGCGGACAGGGGAACTATGGCTACACCTTC	CASSLGGQGNYGYTF
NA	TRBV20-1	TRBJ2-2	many	TGCAGTGCCTCTAACCCCACCGGGGAGCTGTTTTTT	CSASNPTGELFF
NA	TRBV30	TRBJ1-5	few	TGTGCCTGGAGTTTGCCTTGGACGGTGGGCAATCAGCCCCAGCATTTT	CAWSLPWTVGNQPQHF
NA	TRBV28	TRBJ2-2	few	TGTGCCAGCAGTCGCGGCAGAATCACCGGGGAGCTGTTTTTT	CASSRGRITGELFF
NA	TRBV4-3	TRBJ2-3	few	TGCGCCAGCAGTCCGTCCTTGGGTACAGATACGCAGTATTTT	CASSPSLGTDTQYF